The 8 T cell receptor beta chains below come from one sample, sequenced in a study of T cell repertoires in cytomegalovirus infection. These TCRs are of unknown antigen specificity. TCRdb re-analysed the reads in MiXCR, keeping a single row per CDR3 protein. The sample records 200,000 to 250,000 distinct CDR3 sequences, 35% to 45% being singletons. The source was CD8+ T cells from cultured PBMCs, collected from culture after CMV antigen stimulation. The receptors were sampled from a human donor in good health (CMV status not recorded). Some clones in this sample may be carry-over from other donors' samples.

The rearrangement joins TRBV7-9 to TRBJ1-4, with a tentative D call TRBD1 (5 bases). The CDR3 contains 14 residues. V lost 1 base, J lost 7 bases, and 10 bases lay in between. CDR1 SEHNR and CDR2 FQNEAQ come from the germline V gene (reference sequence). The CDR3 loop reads CASSLVGVGEKLFF. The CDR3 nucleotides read TGTGCCAGCAGCTTAGTGGGGGTCGGTGAAAAACTGTTTTTT.

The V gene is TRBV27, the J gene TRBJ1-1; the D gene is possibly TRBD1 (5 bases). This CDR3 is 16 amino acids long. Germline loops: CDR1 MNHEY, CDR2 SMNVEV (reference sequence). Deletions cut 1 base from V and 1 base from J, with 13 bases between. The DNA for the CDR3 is TGTGCCAGCAGTTTATACCCCGGACATAAGAACACTGAAGCTTTCTTT. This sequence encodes CASSLYPGHKNTEAFF.

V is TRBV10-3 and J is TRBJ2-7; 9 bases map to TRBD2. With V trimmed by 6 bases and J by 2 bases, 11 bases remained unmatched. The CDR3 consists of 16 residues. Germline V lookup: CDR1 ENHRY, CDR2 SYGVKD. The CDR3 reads CAIREPSGTSPYEQYF. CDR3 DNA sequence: TGTGCCATCAGAGAACCTAGCGGGACGAGCCCCTACGAGCAGTACTTC.

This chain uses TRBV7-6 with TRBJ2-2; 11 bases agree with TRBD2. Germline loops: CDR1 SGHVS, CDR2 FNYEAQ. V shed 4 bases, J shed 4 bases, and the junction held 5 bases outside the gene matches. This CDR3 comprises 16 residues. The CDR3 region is CASSSRSGRATGELFF. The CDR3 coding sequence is TGTGCCAGCAGCTCCCGTAGCGGGAGGGCCACCGGGGAGCTGTTTTTT.

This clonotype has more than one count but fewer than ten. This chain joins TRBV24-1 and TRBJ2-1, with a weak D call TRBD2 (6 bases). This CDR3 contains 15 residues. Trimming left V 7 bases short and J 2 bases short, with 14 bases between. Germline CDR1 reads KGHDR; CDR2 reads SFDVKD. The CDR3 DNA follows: TGTGCCACCAGCCCAGGAGGGGTAACCTACAATGAGCAGTTCTTC. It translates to CATSPGGVTYNEQFF.

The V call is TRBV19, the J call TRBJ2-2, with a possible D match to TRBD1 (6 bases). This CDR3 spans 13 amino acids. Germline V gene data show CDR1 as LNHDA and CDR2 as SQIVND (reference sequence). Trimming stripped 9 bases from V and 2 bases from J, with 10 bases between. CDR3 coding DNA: TGTGCCAGGAGGACAGCAAACACCGGGGAGCTGTTTTTT. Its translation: CARRTANTGELFF.

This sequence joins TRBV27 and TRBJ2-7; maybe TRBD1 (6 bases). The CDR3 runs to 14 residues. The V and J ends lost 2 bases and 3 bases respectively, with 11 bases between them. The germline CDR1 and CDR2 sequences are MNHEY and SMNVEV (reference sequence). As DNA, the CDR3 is TGTGCCAGCAGTTTAGGGCTAGGGGGCTACGAGCAGTACTTC. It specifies CASSLGLGGYEQYF.

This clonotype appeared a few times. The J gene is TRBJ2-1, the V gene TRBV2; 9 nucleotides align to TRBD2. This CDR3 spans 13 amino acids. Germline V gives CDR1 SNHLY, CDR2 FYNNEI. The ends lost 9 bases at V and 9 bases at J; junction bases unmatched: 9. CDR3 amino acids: CARAAGGPGEQFF. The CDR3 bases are TGTGCCAGGGCTGCGGGAGGGCCCGGTGAGCAGTTCTTC.